Listed below are T cell receptor beta chains from one sample, sequenced in a study of response to subunit inactivated influenza vaccine. TCRdb reprocessed the RT-PCR reads with MiXCR, giving one entry per CDR3 protein. The sample gives 630,000 or so distinct CDR3 sequences, 15% to 18% of which show up once; around 10% is in the top ten. Here the sequenced sample was PBMCs from blood, taken about 11 days after vaccination. The receptors shown here come from a man aged 50 to 60 who received an inactivated influenza vaccine. CDR3s include the opening cysteine and the closing phenylalanine or tryptophan. The order of the fields is V gene, J gene, clone size, D gene, CDR3 protein, CDR3 DNA. The D gene is left open where the match is weak. Part of the rows lack a size; the others show once, few, many or a class for expanded clones.

>TRBV10-3|TRBJ2-1|many|NA
CAISEDREQFF
TGTGCCATCAGTGAAGACAGGGAGCAGTTCTTC
>TRBV7-9|TRBJ2-3|many|NA
CASSLLGLSTDTQYF
TGTGCCAGCAGCTTACTAGGATTGAGCACAGATACGCAGTATTTT
>TRBV4-2|TRBJ1-1|few|NA
CASSQDAASRGTEAFF
TGTGCCAGCAGCCAAGATGCGGCAAGCCGAGGGACTGAAGCTTTCTTT
>TRBV12-3/TRBV12-4|TRBJ2-1|few|NA
CASSPPAVSYNEQFF
TGTGCCAGCAGCCCCCCAGCGGTTTCCTACAATGAGCAGTTCTTC
>TRBV7-2|TRBJ2-5|many|NA
CASSFMRGAFGETQYF
TGTGCCAGCAGCTTTATGAGGGGGGCCTTTGGAGAGACCCAGTACTTC
>TRBV18|TRBJ2-1|few|NA
CASSAVMGGWNEQFF
TGTGCCAGCTCAGCAGTGATGGGGGGTTGGAATGAGCAGTTCTTC
>TRBV11-2|TRBJ2-3|NA|NA
CASSRSEHTDTQYF
TGTGCCAGCAGCCGATCCGAACACACAGATACGCAGTATTTT
>TRBV4-2|TRBJ2-3|NA|NA
CASSQDQRADTQYF
TGTGCCAGCAGCCAAGATCAAAGGGCGGATACGCAGTATTTT
>TRBV2|TRBJ1-2|many|NA
CASRQRQTYYTF
TGTGCCAGCAGACAACGACAGACTTACTACACCTTC
>TRBV7-7|TRBJ2-1|few|TRBD2
CASSLGPGLVQYNEQFF
TGTGCTAGCAGCTTAGGCCCGGGACTAGTACAGTACAATGAGCAGTTCTTC
>TRBV5-1|TRBJ2-1|many|NA
CASSWRPSRTYNEQFF
TGCGCCAGCAGCTGGAGACCGAGCCGTACCTACAATGAGCAGTTCTTC
>TRBV29-1|TRBJ2-3|NA|TRBD2
CSVKRGLDTQYF
TGCAGCGTAAAGCGGGGCCTAGATACGCAGTATTTT
>TRBV15|TRBJ2-3|many|TRBD2
CATSKGLAGAGADTQYF
TGTGCCACCAGCAAGGGACTAGCGGGGGCCGGAGCAGATACGCAGTATTTT
>TRBV20-1|TRBJ1-1|few|TRBD1
CSATGQVRRNTEAFF
TGCAGTGCTACCGGACAGGTTAGACGGAACACTGAAGCTTTCTTT
>TRBV4-2|TRBJ2-1|few|NA
CASSRFGTGSLTNEQFF
TGTGCCAGCAGCCGGTTCGGCACGGGGAGTTTGACCAATGAGCAGTTCTTC
>TRBV29-1|TRBJ2-3|few|NA
CSVHSQGMADTQYF
TGCAGCGTACATAGTCAGGGGATGGCAGATACGCAGTATTTT
>TRBV7-9|TRBJ2-1|NA|NA
CASSLSRELSSSEQFF
TGTGCCAGCAGCTTATCTCGGGAGCTTTCCTCGAGTGAGCAGTTCTTC
>TRBV14|TRBJ2-1|NA|NA
CASSPTGPASGLSSYNEQFF
TGTGCCAGCAGCCCTACAGGGCCCGCTAGCGGATTAAGCTCCTACAATGAGCAGTTCTTC
>TRBV20-1|TRBJ1-1|NA|NA
CSARAGATYTEAFF
TGCAGTGCTAGGGCCGGGGCCACCTACACTGAAGCTTTCTTT
>TRBV5-4|TRBJ2-7|NA|TRBD2
CASSGSSGGSSYEQYF
TGTGCCAGCAGCGGATCTAGCGGGGGGTCCTCCTACGAGCAGTACTTC
>TRBV29-1|TRBJ2-5|many|NA
CSVAREPSWTQYF
TGCAGCGTAGCCAGGGAGCCGTCATGGACCCAGTACTTC
>TRBV6-5|TRBJ2-1|NA|TRBD2
CASSSTGTISYNEQFF
TGTGCCAGCAGTTCTACCGGGACTATCTCCTACAATGAGCAGTTCTTC
>TRBV7-8|TRBJ1-1|few|NA
CANSRDTATAFF
TGTGCCAACAGCAGAGATACCGCCACAGCTTTCTTT
>TRBV11-2|TRBJ2-1|few|NA
CASSNILSYNEQFF
TGTGCCAGCAGCAACATACTTAGCTACAATGAGCAGTTCTTC
>TRBV5-6|TRBJ2-7|NA|TRBD1
CASSAYDRVHEQYF
TGTGCCAGCAGCGCCTACGACAGGGTCCACGAGCAGTACTTC
>TRBV20-1|TRBJ2-3|NA|NA
CSATRGAKSTQYF
TGCAGTGCTACTCGAGGGGCGAAGAGTACGCAGTATTTT
>TRBV4-3|TRBJ1-2|few|NA
CASSHVPDRRGYTF
TGCGCCAGCAGCCATGTTCCGGACAGAAGGGGCTACACCTTC
>TRBV7-2|TRBJ2-1|few|TRBD2
CASSRHFSGGSYNEQFF
TGTGCCAGCAGCCGACACTTTAGCGGGGGTTCCTACAATGAGCAGTTCTTC
>TRBV5-1|TRBJ2-2|NA|TRBD2
CASSLATSGTGELFF
TGCGCCAGCAGCTTGGCAACTAGCGGGACTGGGGAGCTGTTTTTT
>TRBV7-2|TRBJ1-2|few|NA
CASSFGSYYGYTF
TGTGCCAGCAGCTTCGGCAGCTACTATGGCTACACCTTC
>TRBV29-1|TRBJ1-2|NA|NA
CSALSADGYTF
TGCAGCGCCCTATCCGCCGATGGCTACACCTTC
>TRBV7-9|TRBJ1-2|few|TRBD1
CASSLRGQNYGYTF
TGTGCCAGCAGCCTCCGGGGACAGAACTATGGCTACACCTTC
>TRBV20-1|TRBJ2-7|few|NA
CSAGEMAYEQYF
TGCAGTGCTGGGGAAATGGCGTACGAGCAGTACTTC
>TRBV18|TRBJ2-1|few|TRBD2
CASSPPGLAVSADEQFF
TGTGCCAGCTCACCCCCCGGGCTAGCGGTGTCCGCAGATGAGCAGTTCTTC
>TRBV20-1|TRBJ2-2|few|TRBD2
CSARDPSGRASDGELFF
TGCAGTGCTAGAGATCCCAGCGGGAGGGCCTCAGACGGGGAGCTGTTTTTT
>TRBV20-1|TRBJ2-1|NA|NA
CSATRQDLYTPLEQFF
TGCAGTGCCACCCGGCAGGACCTATATACACCACTGGAGCAGTTCTTC
>TRBV6-6|TRBJ2-3|many|NA
CASSFESDTQYF
TGTGCCAGCAGTTTCGAATCAGATACGCAGTATTTT
>TRBV5-1|TRBJ2-1|few|TRBD1
CASSLPGQGVNEQFF
TGCGCCAGCAGCTTGCCGGGACAGGGTGTGAATGAGCAGTTCTTC
>TRBV6-1|TRBJ2-1|few|NA
CASSAWRGQRLNEQFF
TGTGCCAGCAGTGCGTGGAGGGGACAGCGCCTCAATGAGCAGTTCTTC
>TRBV7-2|TRBJ2-5|NA|NA
CASSYQGPQYQETQYF
TGTGCCAGCAGCTATCAGGGGCCCCAGTACCAAGAGACCCAGTACTTC
>TRBV14|TRBJ2-1|NA|TRBD2
CASSNSGSPPNEQFF
TGTGCCAGCAGCAACAGCGGGAGCCCCCCCAATGAGCAGTTCTTC
>TRBV5-6|TRBJ1-1|NA|NA
CASSRGPAAHTEAFF
TGTGCCAGCAGCAGGGGCCCCGCTGCGCACACTGAAGCTTTCTTT
>TRBV27|TRBJ1-1|few|NA
CASSLDRWGTEAFF
TGTGCCAGCAGTCTGGACAGATGGGGCACTGAAGCTTTCTTT
>TRBV7-6|TRBJ2-1|many|NA
CASSLDRANEQFF
TGTGCCAGCAGCTTAGACAGGGCTAATGAGCAGTTCTTC
>TRBV7-2|TRBJ2-3|few|TRBD2
CASSFFGSGRLDTQYF
TGTGCCAGCAGCTTTTTTGGGAGCGGGAGATTAGATACGCAGTATTTT
>TRBV15|TRBJ2-5|NA|TRBD2
CATSRVPSGGVETQYF
TGTGCCACCAGCAGAGTACCTAGCGGGGGTGTAGAGACCCAGTACTTC
>TRBV6-5|TRBJ2-7|many|NA
CASSYSFPASYEQYF
TGTGCCAGCAGTTACTCGTTTCCCGCCAGCTACGAGCAGTACTTC
>TRBV5-1|TRBJ2-5|NA|TRBD2
CASSLDSGRPWETQYF
TGCGCCAGCAGCTTGGATAGCGGGAGGCCCTGGGAGACCCAGTACTTC
>TRBV20-1|TRBJ1-1|few|NA
CSARTGTNTEAFF
TGCAGTGCTAGAACAGGGACGAACACTGAAGCTTTCTTT
>TRBV7-2|TRBJ2-5|few|TRBD2
CASTMGGGRETQYF
TGTGCCAGCACCATGGGGGGGGGGAGAGAGACCCAGTACTTC
>TRBV7-2|TRBJ1-3|NA|NA
CASSSTVSSGNTIYF
TGTGCCAGCAGCTCTACAGTGAGCTCTGGAAACACCATATATTTT
>TRBV4-2|TRBJ2-6|NA|NA
CASSQGQVPSGANVLTF
TGTGCCAGCAGCCAAGGACAGGTCCCCTCTGGGGCCAACGTCCTGACTTTC
>TRBV10-3|TRBJ2-5|NA|TRBD1
CAISVGQARVETQYF
TGTGCCATCAGTGTAGGACAGGCTAGGGTAGAGACCCAGTACTTC
>TRBV9|TRBJ2-7|few|NA
CASCPGPGGGVQYF
TGTGCCAGCTGTCCGGGCCCCGGGGGCGGGGTGCAGTACTTC
>TRBV5-1|TRBJ2-1|few|TRBD2
CASSLATSGGGEQFF
TGCGCCAGCAGCTTGGCTACTAGCGGGGGCGGTGAGCAGTTCTTC